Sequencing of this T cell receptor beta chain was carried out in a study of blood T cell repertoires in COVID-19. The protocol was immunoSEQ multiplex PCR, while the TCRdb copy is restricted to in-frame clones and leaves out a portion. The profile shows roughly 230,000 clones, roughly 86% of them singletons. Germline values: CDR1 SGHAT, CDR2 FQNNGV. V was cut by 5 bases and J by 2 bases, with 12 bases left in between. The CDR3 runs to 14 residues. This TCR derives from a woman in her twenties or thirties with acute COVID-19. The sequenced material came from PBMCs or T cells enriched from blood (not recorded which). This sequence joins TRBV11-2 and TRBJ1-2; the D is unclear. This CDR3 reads CASSEATPNYGYTF. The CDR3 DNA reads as TGTGCCAGCAGCGAGGCAACACCCAACTATGGCTACACCTTC.